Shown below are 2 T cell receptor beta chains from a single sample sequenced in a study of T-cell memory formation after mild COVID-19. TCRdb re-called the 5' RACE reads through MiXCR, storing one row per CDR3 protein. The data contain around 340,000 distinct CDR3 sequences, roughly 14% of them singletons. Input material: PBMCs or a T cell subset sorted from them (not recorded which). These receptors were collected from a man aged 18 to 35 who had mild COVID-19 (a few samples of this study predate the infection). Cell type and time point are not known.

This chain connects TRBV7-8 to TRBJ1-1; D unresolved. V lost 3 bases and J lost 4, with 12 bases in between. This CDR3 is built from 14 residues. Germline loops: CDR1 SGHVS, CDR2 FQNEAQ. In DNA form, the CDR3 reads TGTGCCAGCAGCTTGGGAGTAATGGCCACTGAAGCTTTCTTT. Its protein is CASSLGVMATEAFF.

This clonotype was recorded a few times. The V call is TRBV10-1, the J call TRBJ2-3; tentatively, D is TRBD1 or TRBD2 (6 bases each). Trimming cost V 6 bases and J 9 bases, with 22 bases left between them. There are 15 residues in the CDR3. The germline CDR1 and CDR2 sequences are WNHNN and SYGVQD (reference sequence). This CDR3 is CASSSGTTGVQTQYF. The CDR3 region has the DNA TGCGCCAGCAGCTCGGGGACAACGGGGGTTCAGACGCAGTATTTT.